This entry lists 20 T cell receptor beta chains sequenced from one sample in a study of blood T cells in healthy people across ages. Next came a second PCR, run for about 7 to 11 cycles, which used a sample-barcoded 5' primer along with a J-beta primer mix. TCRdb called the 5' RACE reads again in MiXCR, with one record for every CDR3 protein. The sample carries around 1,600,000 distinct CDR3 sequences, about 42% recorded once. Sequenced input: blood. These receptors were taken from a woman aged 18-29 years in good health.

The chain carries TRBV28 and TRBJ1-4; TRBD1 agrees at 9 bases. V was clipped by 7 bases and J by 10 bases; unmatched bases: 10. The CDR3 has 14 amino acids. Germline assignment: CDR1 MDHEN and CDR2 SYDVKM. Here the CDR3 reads CASIAGDRDGKLFF. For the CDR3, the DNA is TGTGCCAGCATCGCGGGGGACAGGGACGGAAAACTGTTTTTT.

The CDR3 DNA reads as TGCGCCAGCAGTATGGCGTCCCACATTAATGAAAAACTGTTTTTT. Translating it yields CASSMASHINEKLFF. V gene TRBV4-1 combines with J gene TRBJ1-4; D remains ambiguous. The CDR3 contains 15 residues. V gave up 6 bases and J gave up 4 bases, with 15 bases separating them. Germline V gene data show CDR1 as MGHRA and CDR2 as YSYEKL.

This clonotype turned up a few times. The CDR3 region has the DNA TGTGCCAGCCGGAGGGGCAGGGGCGCTGAAGCTTTCTTT. Amino acids: CASRRGRGAEAFF. J is TRBJ1-1 and V is TRBV6-2 or TRBV6-3; maybe TRBD1 (6 bases). The V end lost 8 bases, the J end lost 6 bases, and 16 bases lay between the germline ends. The CDR3 is 13 amino acids. Germline CDR1 and CDR2: MNHEY and SVGEGT.

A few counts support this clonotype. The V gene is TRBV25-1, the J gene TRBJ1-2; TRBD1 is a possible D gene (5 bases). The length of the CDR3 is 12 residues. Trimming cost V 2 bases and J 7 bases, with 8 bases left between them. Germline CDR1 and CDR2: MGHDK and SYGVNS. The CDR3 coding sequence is TGTGCCAGCAGTGAAGGGGGAGCTGGCTACACCTTC. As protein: CASSEGGAGYTF.

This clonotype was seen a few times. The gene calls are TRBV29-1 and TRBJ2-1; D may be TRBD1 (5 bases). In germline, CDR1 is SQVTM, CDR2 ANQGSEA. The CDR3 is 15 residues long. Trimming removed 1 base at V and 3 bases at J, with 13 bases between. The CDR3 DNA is TGCAGCGTTGAAGCGTTACCAGGGCTCTACAATGAGCAGTTCTTC. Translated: CSVEALPGLYNEQFF.

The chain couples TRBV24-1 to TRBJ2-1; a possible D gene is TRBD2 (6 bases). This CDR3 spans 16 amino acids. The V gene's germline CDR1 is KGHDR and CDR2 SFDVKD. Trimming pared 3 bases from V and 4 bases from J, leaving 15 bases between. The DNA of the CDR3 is TGTGCCACCAGTGATACCCTGGCGGGACCGTACAATGAGCAGTTCTTC. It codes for CATSDTLAGPYNEQFF.

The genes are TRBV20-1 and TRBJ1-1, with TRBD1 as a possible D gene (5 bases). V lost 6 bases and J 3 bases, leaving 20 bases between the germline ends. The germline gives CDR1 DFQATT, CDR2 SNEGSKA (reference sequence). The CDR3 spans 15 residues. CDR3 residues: CSAKDPRALDTEAFF. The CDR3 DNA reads TGCAGTGCCAAAGACCCCAGGGCCCTGGACACTGAAGCTTTCTTT.

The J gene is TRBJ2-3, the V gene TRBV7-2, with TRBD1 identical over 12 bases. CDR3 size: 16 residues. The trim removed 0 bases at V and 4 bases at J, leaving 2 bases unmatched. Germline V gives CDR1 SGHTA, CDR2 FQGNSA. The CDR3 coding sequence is TGTGCCAGCAGCTTAGCCGGGACAGGGGGCCCAGATACGCAGTATTTT. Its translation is CASSLAGTGGPDTQYF.

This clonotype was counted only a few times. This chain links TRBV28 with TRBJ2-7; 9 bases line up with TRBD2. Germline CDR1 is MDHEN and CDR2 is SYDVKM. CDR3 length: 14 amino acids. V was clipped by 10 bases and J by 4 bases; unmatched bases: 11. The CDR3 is CATNTGTSMYEQYF. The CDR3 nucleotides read TGTGCCACAAACACCGGGACTAGCATGTACGAGCAGTACTTC.

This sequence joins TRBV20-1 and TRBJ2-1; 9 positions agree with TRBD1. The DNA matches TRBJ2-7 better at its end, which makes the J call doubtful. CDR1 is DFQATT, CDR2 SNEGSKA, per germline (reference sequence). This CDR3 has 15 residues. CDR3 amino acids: CSARDPSGTGYEQYF. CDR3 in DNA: TGCAGTGCTAGAGATCCTAGTGGGACAGGGTACGAGCAGTACTTC.

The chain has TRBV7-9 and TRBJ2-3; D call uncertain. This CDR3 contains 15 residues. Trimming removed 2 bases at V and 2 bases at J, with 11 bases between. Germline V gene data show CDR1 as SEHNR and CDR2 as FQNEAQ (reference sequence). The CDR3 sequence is CASSLWSVHTDTQYF. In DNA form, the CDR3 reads TGTGCCAGCAGCTTATGGTCAGTCCACACAGATACGCAGTATTTT.

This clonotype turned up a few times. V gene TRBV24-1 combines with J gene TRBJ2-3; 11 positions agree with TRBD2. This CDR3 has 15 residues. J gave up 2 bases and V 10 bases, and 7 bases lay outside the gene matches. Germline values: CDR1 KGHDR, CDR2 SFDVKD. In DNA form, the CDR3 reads TGTGCCACAACCAGTAGCGGGAGGGACACAGATACGCAGTATTTT. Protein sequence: CATTSSGRDTDTQYF.

The chain's CDR3 is CASSYFPGQQQETQYF. The CDR3 DNA is TGTGCCAGCAGTTACTTCCCGGGACAACAACAAGAGACCCAGTACTTC. The chain joins TRBV6-2 or TRBV6-3 to TRBJ2-5, with D possibly TRBD1 on 6 matching bases. CDR3 size: 16 residues. V gave up 1 base and J gave up 2 bases, with 14 bases separating them. Germline V lookup: CDR1 MNHEY, CDR2 SVGEGT.

Here the CDR3 DNA reads TGTGCCAGCAGCCCCTCCATAAACAGGGAGGAGCAGTACTTC. Its translation is CASSPSINREEQYF. The chain carries TRBV7-9 and TRBJ2-7; TRBD1 is a possible D gene (6 bases). The CDR3 length is 14 residues. CDR1 is SEHNR, CDR2 FQNEAQ, per germline (reference sequence). V lost 5 bases, J lost 7 bases, and 18 bases lay in between.

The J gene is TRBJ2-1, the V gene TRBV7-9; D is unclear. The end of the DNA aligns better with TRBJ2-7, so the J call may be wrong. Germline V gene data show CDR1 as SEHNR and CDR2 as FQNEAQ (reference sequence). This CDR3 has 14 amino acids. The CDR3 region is CASRSLGSYNEQYF. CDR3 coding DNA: TGTGCCAGCCGGAGTCTAGGATCCTACAATGAGCAGTACTTC.

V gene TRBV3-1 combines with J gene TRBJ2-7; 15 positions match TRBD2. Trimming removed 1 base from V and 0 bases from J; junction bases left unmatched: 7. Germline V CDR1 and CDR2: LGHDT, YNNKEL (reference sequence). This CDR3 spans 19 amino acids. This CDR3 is CASSQVPGLAGGFSYEQYF. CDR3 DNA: TGTGCCAGCAGCCAAGTACCGGGACTAGCGGGGGGTTTCTCCTACGAGCAGTACTTC.

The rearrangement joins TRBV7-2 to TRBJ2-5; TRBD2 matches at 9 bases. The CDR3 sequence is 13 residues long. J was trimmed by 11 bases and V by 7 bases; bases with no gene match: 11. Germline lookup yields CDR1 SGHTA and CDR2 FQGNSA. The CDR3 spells CASKRGDSNEQYF. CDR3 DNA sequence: TGTGCCAGCAAGCGGGGGGATTCGAATGAGCAGTACTTC.

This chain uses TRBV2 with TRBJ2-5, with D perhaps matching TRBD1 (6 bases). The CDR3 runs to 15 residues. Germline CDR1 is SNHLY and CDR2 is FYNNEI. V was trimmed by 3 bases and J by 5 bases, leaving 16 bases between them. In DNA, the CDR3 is TGTGCCAGCAGTGATTTATTACAGGGAACGGAGACCCAGTACTTC. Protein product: CASSDLLQGTETQYF.

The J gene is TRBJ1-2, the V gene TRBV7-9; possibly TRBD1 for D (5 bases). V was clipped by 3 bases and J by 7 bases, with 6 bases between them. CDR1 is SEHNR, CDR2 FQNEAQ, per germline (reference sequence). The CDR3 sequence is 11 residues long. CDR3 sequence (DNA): TGTGCCAGCAGCTTCAGGGCTGGCTACACCTTC. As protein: CASSFRAGYTF.

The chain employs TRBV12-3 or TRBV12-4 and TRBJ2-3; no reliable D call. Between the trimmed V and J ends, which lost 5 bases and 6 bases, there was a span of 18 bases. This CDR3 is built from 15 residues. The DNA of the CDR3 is TGTGCCAGCAGTCCTAGGCCCTCAGCTGTGGATACGCAGTATTTT. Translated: CASSPRPSAVDTQYF.